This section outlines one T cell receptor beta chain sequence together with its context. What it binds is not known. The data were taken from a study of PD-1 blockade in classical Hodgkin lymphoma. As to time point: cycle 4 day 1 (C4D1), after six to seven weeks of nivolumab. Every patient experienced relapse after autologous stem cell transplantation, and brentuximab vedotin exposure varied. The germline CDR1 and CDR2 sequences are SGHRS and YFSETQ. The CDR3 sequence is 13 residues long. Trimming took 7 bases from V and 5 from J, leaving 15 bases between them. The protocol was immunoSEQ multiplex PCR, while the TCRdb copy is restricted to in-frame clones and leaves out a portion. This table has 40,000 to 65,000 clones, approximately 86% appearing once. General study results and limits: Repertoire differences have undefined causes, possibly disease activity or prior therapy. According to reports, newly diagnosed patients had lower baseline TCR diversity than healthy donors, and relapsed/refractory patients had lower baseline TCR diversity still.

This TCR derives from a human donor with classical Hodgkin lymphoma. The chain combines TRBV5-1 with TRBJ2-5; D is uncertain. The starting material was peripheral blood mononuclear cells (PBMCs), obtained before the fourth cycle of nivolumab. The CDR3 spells CASHPEGGETQYF. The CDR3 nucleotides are TGCGCCAGCCACCCGGAAGGTGGCGAGACCCAGTACTTC.